This T cell receptor (beta chain) was identified during a study of T cell responses to AZD1222 COVID-19 vaccine. Concerning this clone itself: The antigen is undetermined.

Libraries were prepared by immunoSEQ multiplex PCR; TCRdb keeps only in-frame clonotypes and omits some of them. The table shows 100,000 to 150,000 clones, with approximately 90% occurring only once. General study results and limits: Most donors were white British, females outnumbered males, and clonal diversity was possibly underestimated. It was only after the peak T cell response that any repertoires were sampled.

Germline lookup yields CDR1 SNHLY and CDR2 FYNNEI. This CDR3 is 12 amino acids long. Trimming shortened V by 4 bases and J by 8 bases, and 11 bases separated the two germline ends. This sequence originates from an adult in good health. The sample here was peripheral blood, taken on day 0 of AZD1222 vaccination. The chain has TRBV2 and TRBJ1-2; no definite D call. The CDR3 sequence: CASSVLGRGYTF. CDR3 DNA: TGTGCCAGCAGTGTTTTAGGGCGAGGCTACACCTTC.